This TCR beta chain was sequenced during a study of blood T cells in healthy people across ages. General study findings and limits: Long-lived donors carried more naive CD4+ cells and greater diversity than aged donors.

Germline V gene data show CDR1 as MDHEN and CDR2 as SYDVKM. Trimming took 10 bases from V and 2 from J, leaving 15 bases between them. The CDR3 spans 14 residues. Concerning this clonotype itself: Its specificity is not known.

A second PCR of roughly 7 to 11 cycles used a sample-barcoded 5' primer and a J-beta primer mix. Researchers report that a template-switch adaptor with 12 random nucleotides tagged each cDNA molecule. In TCRdb, the 5' RACE reads were re-called with MiXCR into one record per CDR3 protein. The sample records over a million distinct CDR3 sequences, 59% being singletons. Each sample used at least 6.5 million PBMCs. The specimen sequenced was blood. The V call is TRBV28, the J call TRBJ2-1; D gene ambiguous. The TCR sequence derives from a man between 18 and 35 years old in good health. CDR3 nucleotide sequence: TGTGCCACCCTAGAGGAGCTGGCCTACAATGAGCAGTTCTTC. It is translated as CATLEELAYNEQFF.